One sample yielded the 27 T cell receptor beta chains listed below, sequenced in a study of PD-1 blockade in classical Hodgkin lymphoma. Method: immunoSEQ multiplex PCR; TCRdb's copy keeps in-frame clones and lacks some. The sample lists some 93,000 clones, approximately 86% occurring once. Described time point: cycle 4 day 1 (C4D1), after around six weeks of nivolumab. Autologous stem cell transplantation was followed by relapse in every patient, and brentuximab vedotin exposure varied. Sequences were derived from peripheral blood mononuclear cells (PBMCs), sampled before the fourth cycle of nivolumab. These receptors came from a human donor with classical Hodgkin lymphoma.

This clone has a single count. This chain joins TRBV6-6 and TRBJ1-5, with D uncertain. There are 15 residues in the CDR3. Trimming took off 6 bases at V and 4 bases at J, with 16 bases between the two ends. Germline V gene sequence: CDR1 MNHNY, CDR2 SVGAGI (reference sequence). The CDR3 nucleotides are TGTGCCAGCAGGAACCAACAGTCCGATAATCAGCCCCAGCATTTT. It codes for CASRNQQSDNQPQHF.

V is TRBV7-8 and J is TRBJ2-7; TRBD2 aligns across 13 bases. Germline loops: CDR1 SGHVS, CDR2 FQNEAQ. V shed 1 base and J 6 bases; nucleotides not matched to a gene: 12. This CDR3 is 18 amino acids long. DNA of the CDR3: TGTGCCAGCAGCTTAGGGGGGAGTGGGACTAGCGGGATTCGCGAGCAGTACTTC. Translating it yields CASSLGGSGTSGIREQYF.

This clone was seen once. CDR3 sequence reads: CASIRPNSGNTIYF. CDR3 bases: TGTGCCAGCATACGTCCCAACTCTGGAAACACCATATATTTT. This chain uses TRBV6-4 with TRBJ1-3, with D unresolved. The CDR3 spans 14 residues. Trimming left V 7 bases short and J 0 bases short, with 10 bases between. Germline values: CDR1 MRHNA, CDR2 SNTAGT.

The V and J genes are TRBV7-2 and TRBJ1-4; D gene unclear. The CDR3 runs to 17 residues. Trimming stripped 1 base from V and 2 bases from J, with 14 bases between. The germline V gene encodes CDR1 SGHTA and CDR2 FQGNSA. CDR3 nucleotide sequence: TGTGCCAGCAGCTTAGTGGGCGGTATGTCCACTAATGAAAAACTGTTTTTT. Encoded protein: CASSLVGGMSTNEKLFF.

The J gene is TRBJ1-4, the V gene TRBV15; 7 nucleotides align to TRBD1. With V trimmed by 1 base and J by 6 bases, 2 bases remained unmatched. The CDR3 contains 14 residues. Germline V gives CDR1 LNHNV, CDR2 YYDKDF (reference sequence). CDR3 sequence reads: CATSRGQGDEKLFF. CDR3 nucleotide sequence: TGTGCCACCAGCAGAGGCCAGGGGGATGAAAAACTGTTTTTT.

The chain has TRBV10-3 and TRBJ1-1; the D gene is possibly TRBD1 (6 bases). V shed 0 bases and J shed 6 bases, with 11 bases lying between them. CDR3 length: 14 amino acids. Looked up from germline, CDR1 is ENHRY and CDR2 is SYGVKD. The CDR3 bases are TGTGCCATCAGTGAGTCTACAGGGAGCCCTGAAGCTTTCTTT. Translated, it gives CAISESTGSPEAFF.

V and J are TRBV11-2 and TRBJ2-1; TRBD2 might be the D (8 bases). V was trimmed by 1 base and J by 7 bases, leaving 14 bases between them. The CDR3 length is 15 residues. In germline, CDR1 is SGHAT, CDR2 FQNNGV. Here the CDR3 reads CASSLAREGQNEQFF. The DNA for the CDR3 is TGTGCCAGCAGCTTAGCCCGGGAGGGACAGAATGAGCAGTTCTTC.

The chain is built from TRBV4-3 and TRBJ2-2; the match to TRBD2 covers 8 bases. This CDR3 has 19 residues. CDR1 is LGHNA, CDR2 YSLEER, per germline. J lost 0 bases, V lost 0 bases, and 9 bases had no gene match. CDR3: CASSQDRAAGAANTGELFF. The CDR3 DNA reads TGCGCCAGCAGCCAAGATCGGGCAGCGGGAGCCGCGAACACCGGGGAGCTGTTTTTT.

The chain is built from TRBV5-1 and TRBJ1-3; a possible D gene is TRBD1 (5 bases). The V end lost 4 bases, the J end lost 3 bases, and 17 bases lay between the germline ends. This CDR3 has 16 residues. Germline V gene sequence: CDR1 SGHRS, CDR2 YFSETQ. CDR3 in amino acids: CASSPGDGFGGNTIYF. The CDR3, as DNA: TGCGCCAGCAGCCCGGGGGACGGTTTCGGTGGAAACACCATATATTTT.

The J gene is TRBJ1-2, the V gene TRBV30; TRBD1 matches 9 bases. Germline CDR1 reads GTSNPN; CDR2 reads SVGIG (reference sequence). The CDR3 runs 14 residues. The V and J ends lost 3 bases and 7 bases, in that order; junction bases with no gene match: 9. The CDR3 spells CAWREQGATGGYTF. The CDR3 DNA is TGTGCCTGGAGAGAACAGGGGGCAACAGGTGGCTACACCTTC.

This clone has only a few counts. The chain is built from TRBV30 and TRBJ1-2; weak D call: TRBD1 (6 bases). CDR3 length equals 14 residues. The V end was cut by 3 bases, the J end by 4 bases, with 15 bases between. The germline V gene encodes CDR1 GTSNPN and CDR2 SVGIG (reference sequence). CDR3 amino acids: CAWSKTGRGYGYTF. CDR3 bases: TGTGCCTGGAGCAAGACAGGCAGGGGCTATGGCTACACCTTC.

V usage is TRBV5-4 and J usage is TRBJ2-3, with 7 positions matching TRBD2. The J segment lost 5 bases and the V segment lost 0 bases, leaving 6 bases of the junction unmatched. CDR1 is SGHNT, CDR2 YYREEE, per germline (reference sequence). The CDR3 has 15 amino acids. The CDR3 region has the DNA TGTGCCAGCAGCTTGGGCGGGACTACCAAAGATACGCAGTATTTT. It specifies CASSLGGTTKDTQYF. Together with reference TRBV5-4 and TRBJ2-3, the CDR3 gives the full variable domain: ETGVTQSPTHLIKTRGQQVTLRCSSQSGHNTVSWYQQALGQGPQFIFQYYREEENGRGNFPPRFSGLQFPNYSSELNVNALELDDSALYLCASSLGGTTKDTQYFGPGTRLTVL.

Only a few counts were recorded for this clone. The J gene is TRBJ2-7, the V gene TRBV7-9; 10 positions match TRBD1. Germline V gene sequence: CDR1 SEHNR, CDR2 FQNEAQ (reference sequence). The trim removed 5 bases at V and 7 bases at J, leaving 5 bases unmatched. The length of the CDR3 is 13 residues. Here the CDR3 DNA reads TGTGCCAGCAGCCCGACAGGGGGCCGGGAGCAGTACTTC. It yields the protein CASSPTGGREQYF.

This chain connects TRBV19 to TRBJ2-1, with 8 positions matching TRBD2. Germline V lookup: CDR1 LNHDA, CDR2 SQIVND (reference sequence). The CDR3 is 16 amino acids. J lost 9 bases, V lost 5 bases, and 15 bases had no gene match. This CDR3 is CASSRHLGTSFGEQFF. Here the CDR3 DNA reads TGTGCCAGTAGTCGCCACCTCGGGACTAGTTTTGGTGAGCAGTTCTTC.

The chain combines TRBV7-2 with TRBJ2-7, with TRBD1 matching 11 bases. The CDR3 runs to 16 residues. V dropped 1 base and J dropped 7; count of bases not matched to a gene: 9. Per germline, CDR1 SGHTA and CDR2 FQGNSA. The CDR3 nucleotides are TGTGCCAGCAGCTTAGACGGCGGGACAGGGGGAGGAGAGCAGTACTTC. Its protein product is CASSLDGGTGGGEQYF.

The chain employs TRBV6-5 and TRBJ1-3, with unresolved D. The CDR3 is made up of 15 amino acids. Germline V lookup: CDR1 MNHEY, CDR2 SVGAGI. The ends were cut back, 6 bases at V and 0 bases at J, with 12 bases in the middle. The CDR3 region has the DNA TGTGCCAGCAGATTATTCCGGGACTCTGGAAACACCATATATTTT. Protein sequence: CASRLFRDSGNTIYF.

The rearrangement links TRBV2 to TRBJ2-7; 8 bases are shared with TRBD1. The CDR3 loop spans 16 amino acids. From germline, CDR1 is SNHLY and CDR2 FYNNEI. V dropped 4 bases and J dropped 6; count of bases not matched to a gene: 14. The DNA for the CDR3 is TGTGCCAGCAGTGTCGTTACAGGGGGACTTCTGGGCGAGCAGTACTTC. As protein: CASSVVTGGLLGEQYF.

This rearrangement joins TRBV11-2 to TRBJ2-3, with 9 nucleotides matching TRBD2. Germline loops: CDR1 SGHAT, CDR2 FQNNGV. Losses at the gene ends were 5 bases for V and 4 bases for J; bases not matched to a gene: 7. The CDR3 consists of 15 residues. In DNA, the CDR3 is TGTGCCAGCAGCCCAGCGGGAGGAGAGGCAGATACGCAGTATTTT. Encoded protein: CASSPAGGEADTQYF.

CDR3 nucleotides: TGTGCCAGCAGTTACCAGGGGAGCTCCTACAATGAGCAGTTCTTC. Translating gives CASSYQGSSYNEQFF. This sequence joins TRBV6-5 and TRBJ2-1, with a tentative D call TRBD1 (6 bases). This CDR3 is 15 amino acids long. From germline, CDR1 is MNHEY and CDR2 SVGAGI. V shed 2 bases and J shed 0 bases, with 8 bases lying between them.

The rearrangement links TRBV9 to TRBJ1-1; D is perhaps TRBD1 (6 bases). The CDR3 runs to 14 residues. Germline V gives CDR1 SGDLS, CDR2 YYNGEE. V was cut by 0 bases and J by 4 bases, with 10 bases left in between. CDR3 loop: CASSVGLQGTEAFF. Here the CDR3 DNA reads TGTGCCAGCAGCGTAGGGCTACAGGGCACTGAAGCTTTCTTT.

In its sample, this clone was seen once. The CDR3 DNA is TGCAGCGTCCTTTCTGATACGCAGTATTTT. It translates to CSVLSDTQYF. V and J are TRBV29-1 and TRBJ2-3; D not certain. The ends were cut back, 6 bases at V and 6 bases at J, with 7 bases in the middle. This CDR3 contains 10 residues. The germline CDR1 and CDR2 sequences are SQVTM and ANQGSEA.

This clone was observed many times. This chain connects TRBV10-3 to TRBJ2-7, with 7 bases fitting TRBD1. This CDR3 is 13 amino acids long. Per germline, CDR1 ENHRY and CDR2 SYGVKD. J lost 2 bases, V lost 10 bases, and 8 bases had no gene match. In nucleotides, the CDR3 is TGTGCCACCCTTTCGGGACAGACCTACGAGCAGTACTTC. This codes for CATLSGQTYEQYF.

The chain links TRBV27 to TRBJ2-7, with no clear D. V was shortened by 6 bases and J by 5 bases, with 17 bases between the two germline ends. Germline loops: CDR1 MNHEY, CDR2 SMNVEV (reference sequence). This CDR3 spans 14 amino acids. The CDR3 loop reads CASSLLGFDDEQYF. Written as DNA, the CDR3 is TGTGCCAGCAGCCTCTTGGGGTTTGACGACGAGCAGTACTTC.

By proportion, this clone is medium-sized (0.01 to 0.1%). The chain uses TRBV19 and TRBJ2-1; 12 bases fit TRBD1. Germline V gene data show CDR1 as LNHDA and CDR2 as SQIVND (reference sequence). The V and J ends lost 4 bases and 6 bases, in that order; junction bases with no gene match: 4. The CDR3 loop spans 15 amino acids. CDR3 sequence: CASSRGTGGVNEQFF. The CDR3 nucleotides read TGTGCCAGTAGTAGGGGGACAGGGGGCGTCAATGAGCAGTTCTTC.

The rearrangement uses TRBV7-2 and TRBJ1-5, with TRBD1 matching 8 bases. Germline V gives CDR1 SGHTA, CDR2 FQGNSA. V was clipped by 3 bases and J by 5 bases; unmatched bases: 3. This CDR3 region has 14 residues. The CDR3 here is CASSLDREYQPQHF. CDR3 sequence (DNA): TGTGCCAGCAGCTTGGACAGGGAATATCAGCCCCAGCATTTT.

The chain combines TRBV19 with TRBJ2-3; 10 nucleotides align to TRBD2. The ends lost 2 bases at V and 4 bases at J; junction bases unmatched: 6. The germline V gene has CDR1 LNHDA and CDR2 SQIVND (reference sequence). The CDR3 covers 16 residues. CDR3 sequence (DNA): TGTGCCAGTAGTATAAAAGGGAGCGGGAGGGCAGATACGCAGTATTTT. It translates to CASSIKGSGRADTQYF.

The chain joins TRBV7-2 to TRBJ2-7, with D possibly TRBD1 on 5 matching bases. There are 16 residues in the CDR3. V was clipped by 6 bases and J by 0 bases, with 18 bases between them. CDR1 and CDR2 from the germline V gene are SGHTA and FQGNSA. The CDR3 here is CASSLNGALSSYEQYF. The CDR3 coding sequence is TGTGCCAGCAGTCTAAATGGGGCACTTAGCTCCTACGAGCAGTACTTC. Looking up the rest from reference TRBV7-2 and TRBJ2-7 gives the full variable domain: GAGVSQSPSNKVTEKGKDVELRCDPISGHTALYWYRQSLGQGLEFLIYFQGNSAPDKSGLPSDRFSAERTGGSVSTLTIQRTQQEDSAVYLCASSLNGALSSYEQYFGPGTRLTVT.